The TCR beta chain under discussion was sequenced for a study of graft-versus-host responses after intestinal transplantation. Notes on the study in general: The study found high graft-versus-host to host-versus-graft clonal ratios in allografts of patients with graft-donor T cell macrochimerism.

About this clone itself: What it binds is unknown.

Data came from immunoSEQ multiplex PCR; TCRdb stores just in-frame clones and leaves some out. The sample has 100,000 or so clones, around 92% seen once. This TCR came from a human donor who was the organ donor for an intestinal transplant. The starting material was unstimulated CD4+ T cells sorted from spleen or lymph node cells, obtained before transplant.

The CDR3: CASSEGGQPQHF. The CDR3 DNA is TGTGCCAGCAGTGAAGGAGGTCAGCCCCAGCATTTT. The chain links TRBV2 to TRBJ1-5, with unresolved D. CDR1 and CDR2 from the germline V gene are SNHLY and FYNNEI. Trimming removed 1 base at V and 6 bases at J, with 4 bases between. The CDR3 has 12 amino acids.